Described below is a single TCR beta chain sequence and its context. The repertoire was sequenced with immunoSEQ multiplex PCR; TCRdb's copy has only in-frame clones and lacks some. The data contain more than 110,000 clones, 88% of them seen just once; the ten biggest clones take up approximately 8.6%. The data stem from a study of control samples from healthy donors and cancer patients. Germline V gene sequence: CDR1 LGHDT, CDR2 YNNKEL (reference sequence). The V gene lost 5 bases and the J gene lost 0 bases, with 8 bases spanning the gap. This CDR3 is 14 amino acids long. The source is a young woman in good health. V is TRBV3-1 (or the pseudogene TRBV3-2) and J is TRBJ1-3; D not certain. Sequenced sample: blood. CDR3 sequence reads: CASSSPSSGNTIYF. In DNA form, the CDR3 reads TGTGCCAGCAGCTCCCCGTCCTCTGGAAACACCATATATTTT.